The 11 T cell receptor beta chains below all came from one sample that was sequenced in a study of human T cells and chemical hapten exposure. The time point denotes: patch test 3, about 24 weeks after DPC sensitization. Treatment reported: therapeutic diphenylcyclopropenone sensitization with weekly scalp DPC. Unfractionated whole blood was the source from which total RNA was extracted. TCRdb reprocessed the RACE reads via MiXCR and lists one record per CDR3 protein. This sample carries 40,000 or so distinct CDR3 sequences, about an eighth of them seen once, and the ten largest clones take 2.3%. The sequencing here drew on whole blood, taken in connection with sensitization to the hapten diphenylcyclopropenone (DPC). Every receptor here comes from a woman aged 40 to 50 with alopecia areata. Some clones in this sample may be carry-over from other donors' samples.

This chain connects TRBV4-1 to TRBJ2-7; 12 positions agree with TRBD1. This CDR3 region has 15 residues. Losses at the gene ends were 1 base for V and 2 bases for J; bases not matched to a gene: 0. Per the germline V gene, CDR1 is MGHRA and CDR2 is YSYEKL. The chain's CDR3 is CASSQGDRGPYEQYF. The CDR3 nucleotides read TGCGCCAGCAGCCAAGGGGACAGGGGGCCCTACGAGCAGTACTTC.

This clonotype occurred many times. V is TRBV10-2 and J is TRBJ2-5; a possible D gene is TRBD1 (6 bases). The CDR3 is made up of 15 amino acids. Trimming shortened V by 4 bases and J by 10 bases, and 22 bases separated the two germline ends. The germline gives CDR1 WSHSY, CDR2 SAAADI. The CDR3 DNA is TGCGCCAGCAGTGGGCCAGACAGGACCGCCAGTATCCAGTACTTC. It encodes CASSGPDRTASIQYF.

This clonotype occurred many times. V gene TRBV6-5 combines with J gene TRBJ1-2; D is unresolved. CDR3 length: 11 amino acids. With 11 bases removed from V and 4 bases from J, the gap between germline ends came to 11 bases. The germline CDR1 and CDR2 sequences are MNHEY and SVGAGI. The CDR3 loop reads CAARGAYGYTF. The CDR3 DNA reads TGTGCCGCCCGGGGTGCCTATGGCTACACCTTC.

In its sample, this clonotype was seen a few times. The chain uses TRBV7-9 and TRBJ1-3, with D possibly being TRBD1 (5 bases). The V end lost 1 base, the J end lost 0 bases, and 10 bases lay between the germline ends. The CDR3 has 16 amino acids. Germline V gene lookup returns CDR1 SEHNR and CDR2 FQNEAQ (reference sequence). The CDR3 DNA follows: TGTGCCAGCAGCTTAGGGGGACCGTTCTCTGGAAACACCATATATTTT. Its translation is CASSLGGPFSGNTIYF.

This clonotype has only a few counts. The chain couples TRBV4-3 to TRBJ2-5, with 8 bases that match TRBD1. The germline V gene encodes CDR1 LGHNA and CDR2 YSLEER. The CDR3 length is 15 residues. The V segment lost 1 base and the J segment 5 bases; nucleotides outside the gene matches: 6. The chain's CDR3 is CASSQVGQGYETQYF. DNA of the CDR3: TGCGCCAGCAGCCAAGTCGGACAGGGCTACGAGACCCAGTACTTC.

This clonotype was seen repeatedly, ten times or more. Here the CDR3 reads CSARGGGTYEQYF. CDR3 DNA sequence: TGCAGTGCTAGAGGGGGCGGGACCTACGAGCAGTACTTC. The chain recombines TRBV20-1 with TRBJ2-7; D is possibly TRBD2 (6 bases). V gave up 1 base and J gave up 2 bases, with 9 bases separating them. CDR3 length: 13 amino acids. Germline V gene lookup returns CDR1 DFQATT and CDR2 SNEGSKA (reference sequence).

The CDR3 is CASSRNSPSMAGELFF. As DNA, the CDR3 is TGTGCCAGCAGCCGAAATTCCCCATCAATGGCCGGGGAGCTGTTTTTT. The chain is built from TRBV7-3 and TRBJ2-2; D uncertain. This CDR3 is built from 16 residues. Per germline, CDR1 SGHTA and CDR2 FQGTGA. With 5 bases removed from V and 6 bases from J, the gap between germline ends came to 19 bases.

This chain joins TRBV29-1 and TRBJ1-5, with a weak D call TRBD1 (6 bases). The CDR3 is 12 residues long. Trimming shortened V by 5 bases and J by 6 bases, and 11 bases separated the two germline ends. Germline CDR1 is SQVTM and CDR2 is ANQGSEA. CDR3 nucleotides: TGCAGCGTTCGGGGGGCGGGTCAGCCCCAGCATTTT. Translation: CSVRGAGQPQHF.

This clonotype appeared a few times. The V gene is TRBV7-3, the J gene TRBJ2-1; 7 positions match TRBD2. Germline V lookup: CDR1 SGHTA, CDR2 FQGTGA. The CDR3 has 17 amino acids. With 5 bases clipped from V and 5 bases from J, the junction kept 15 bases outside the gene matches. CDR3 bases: TGTGCCAGCAGCCCCTACCCCGCTAGCGGCAGTGACAATGAGCAGTTCTTC. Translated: CASSPYPASGSDNEQFF.

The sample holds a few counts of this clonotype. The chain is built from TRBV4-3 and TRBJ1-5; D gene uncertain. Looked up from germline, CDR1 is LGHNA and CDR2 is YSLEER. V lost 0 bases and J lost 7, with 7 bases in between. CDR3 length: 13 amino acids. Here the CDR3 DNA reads TGCGCCAGCAGCCAAGAAACGGGCCAGCCCCAGCATTTT. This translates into CASSQETGQPQHF.

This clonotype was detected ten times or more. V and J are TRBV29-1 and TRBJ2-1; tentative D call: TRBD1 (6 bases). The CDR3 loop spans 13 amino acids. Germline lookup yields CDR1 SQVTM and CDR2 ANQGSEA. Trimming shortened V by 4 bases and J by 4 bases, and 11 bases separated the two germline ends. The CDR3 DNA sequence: TGCAGCGTTGGGTCAACAGGGTACAATGAGCAGTTCTTC. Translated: CSVGSTGYNEQFF.